A single sample gave rise to the 25 T cell receptor beta chains below, sequenced in a study of blood T cells in healthy people across ages (dated by TCRdb to between 2014 and 2016). Receptor amplification or capture employed 5' RACE. TCRdb names Illumina HiSeq 2500 as the instrument used. A second PCR of roughly 6 to 11 cycles was run with a J-beta primer mix and a sample-barcoded 5' primer. The raw public reads went through TCRdb reprocessing: fastp at Q25, MiXCR clone calling, in-frame beta chains kept. Every distinct CDR3 protein forms one entry, paired with its most common genes and DNA. The sample profile shows under 1,000,000 distinct CDR3 sequences; about half of them were found once. The ten top clones hold 15% to 20% of the sample. The sequenced material came from blood. These receptor sequences come from a man aged 80 or over in good health.

The J gene is TRBJ2-3, the V gene TRBV27; D gene ambiguous. Between the trimmed V and J ends, which lost 6 bases and 0 bases, there was a span of 10 bases. This CDR3 spans 14 amino acids. Germline CDR1 is MNHEY and CDR2 is SMNVEV (reference sequence). This CDR3 reads CASRPGRSTDTQYF. The DNA for the CDR3 is TGTGCCAGCAGGCCGGGCAGAAGCACAGATACGCAGTATTTT.

This rearrangement joins TRBV27 to TRBJ2-6, with D perhaps TRBD1 (5 bases). Trimming pared 6 bases from V and 0 bases from J, leaving 12 bases between. The CDR3 is made up of 16 amino acids. CDR1 and CDR2 from the germline V gene are MNHEY and SMNVEV (reference sequence). The CDR3 sequence is CASSPIQGSGANVLTF. The CDR3 DNA reads TGTGCCAGCAGCCCCATTCAGGGCTCTGGGGCCAACGTCCTGACTTTC.

J is TRBJ2-3 and V is TRBV6-5, with D possibly matching TRBD1 (6 bases). The germline CDR1 and CDR2 sequences are MNHEY and SVGAGI. Between the trimmed V and J ends, which lost 5 bases and 10 bases, there was a span of 19 bases. The CDR3 is made up of 14 amino acids. This chain's CDR3 is CASSDPGTLISQYF. The CDR3 nucleotides are TGTGCCAGCAGTGACCCCGGGACATTAATTTCGCAGTATTTT.

The chain joins TRBV30 to TRBJ2-3; TRBD1 or TRBD2 may be the D gene (5 bases each). Trimming left V 2 bases short and J 5 bases short, with 11 bases between. Germline values: CDR1 GTSNPN, CDR2 SVGIG (reference sequence). This CDR3 is 13 amino acids long. The CDR3 spells CAWSRGGRDTQYF. CDR3 DNA sequence: TGTGCCTGGAGTAGGGGTGGGAGAGATACGCAGTATTTT.

This clonotype was observed a handful of times. The chain combines TRBV7-3 with TRBJ2-1, with 7 bases that match TRBD2. The V segment lost 1 base and the J segment 6 bases; nucleotides outside the gene matches: 6. The CDR3 spans 15 residues. Germline V gene data show CDR1 as SGHTA and CDR2 as FQGTGA. The CDR3, as DNA: TGTGCCAGCAGCTTAAATGCGGGAGCCCCCAATGAGCAGTTCTTC. Amino acids: CASSLNAGAPNEQFF.

V usage is TRBV6-2 or TRBV6-3 and J usage is TRBJ2-2, with 8 nucleotides matching TRBD2. The CDR3 spans 18 residues. The germline V gene has CDR1 MNHEY and CDR2 SVGEGT. J gave up 0 bases and V 0 bases, and 6 bases lay outside the gene matches. CDR3 coding DNA: TGTGCCAGCAGTTACTCGTACGGGGGGGTCTCGAACACCGGGGAGCTGTTTTTT. Its translation: CASSYSYGGVSNTGELFF.

The rearrangement joins TRBV29-1 to TRBJ2-5, with TRBD1 identical over 8 bases. V lost 5 bases, J lost 5 bases, and 10 bases stayed unmatched. Germline V CDR1 and CDR2: SQVTM, ANQGSEA. The CDR3 loop spans 14 amino acids. The CDR3 DNA follows: TGCAGCGTTACAGGGGGTTATGTTGACGAGACCCAGTACTTC. As protein: CSVTGGYVDETQYF.

V and J are TRBV5-1 and TRBJ2-7; tentative D call: TRBD1 (5 bases). V gave up 1 base and J gave up 3 bases, with 8 bases separating them. This CDR3 comprises 13 residues. The germline gives CDR1 SGHRS, CDR2 YFSETQ. The CDR3 spells CASSLQGRYEQYF. CDR3 in DNA: TGCGCCAGCAGCTTGCAGGGTCGCTACGAGCAGTACTTC. The full variable domain, in which reference TRBV5-1 and TRBJ2-7 provide the parts outside the CDR3, is KAGVTQTPRYLIKTRGQQVTLSCSPISGHRSVSWYQQTPGQGLQFLFEYFSETQRNKGNFPGRFSGRQFSNSRSEMNVSTLELGDSALYLCASSLQGRYEQYFGPGTRLTVT.

This clonotype appeared a few times. The V gene is TRBV30, the J gene TRBJ1-1, with 7 nucleotides matching TRBD1. CDR1 and CDR2 (germline): GTSNPN, SVGIG (reference sequence). The V and J ends lost 2 bases and 1 base, in that order; junction bases with no gene match: 16. CDR3 length: 18 residues. Here the CDR3 reads CAWSNMGRNRGWNTEAFF. The CDR3 DNA is TGTGCCTGGAGTAACATGGGGCGAAACAGGGGCTGGAACACTGAAGCTTTCTTT.

This chain joins TRBV5-5 and TRBJ2-1, with D perhaps matching TRBD2 (6 bases). V gave up 1 base and J gave up 4 bases, with 12 bases separating them. The V gene's germline CDR1 is SGHKS and CDR2 YYEKEE (reference sequence). The CDR3 has 15 residues. For the CDR3, the DNA is TGTGCCAGCAGCTTGAGTCGGGGGAGGTACAATGAGCAGTTCTTC. Its protein product is CASSLSRGRYNEQFF.

J is TRBJ2-1 and V is TRBV5-1, with 7 bases matching TRBD2. Per germline, CDR1 SGHRS and CDR2 YFSETQ. The trim removed 0 bases at V and 8 bases at J, leaving 5 bases unmatched. This CDR3 region has 14 residues. CDR3 coding DNA: TGCGCCAGCAGCTTGGGAGGGAGGGCCGATGAGCAGTTCTTC. Protein product: CASSLGGRADEQFF.

This clonotype was recorded many times. V is TRBV12-3 or TRBV12-4 and J is TRBJ1-1; D is possibly TRBD1 (5 bases). V dropped 7 bases and J dropped 0 bases, with 15 bases sitting between them. There are 15 residues in the CDR3. CDR3 region: CASTTWGEVNTEAFF. The DNA for the CDR3 is TGTGCCAGCACCACCTGGGGGGAAGTGAACACTGAAGCTTTCTTT.

The chain uses TRBV6-2 or TRBV6-3 and TRBJ1-1; 8 nucleotides line up with TRBD1. The ends lost 5 bases at V and 7 bases at J; junction bases unmatched: 9. The CDR3 sequence is 14 residues long. Germline loops: CDR1 MNHEY, CDR2 SVGEGT. CDR3 DNA sequence: TGTGCCAGCAGTACCTACAGGGGGTTCGTTGAAGCTTTCTTT. Translation: CASSTYRGFVEAFF.

This clonotype was picked up many times. J is TRBJ2-3 and V is TRBV5-1; TRBD1 matches at 9 bases. The CDR3 contains 16 residues. V lost 2 bases, J lost 5 bases, and 9 bases stayed unmatched. The germline V gene has CDR1 SGHRS and CDR2 YFSETQ. The CDR3 nucleotides read TGCGCCAGCAGCTTTACGCCGGGACAGGGAAGAGATACGCAGTATTTT. Residues: CASSFTPGQGRDTQYF.

The table lists this clonotype with a few counts. The chain carries TRBV5-1 and TRBJ1-2; D ambiguous. V gave up 4 bases and J gave up 7 bases, with 14 bases separating them. CDR1 SGHRS and CDR2 YFSETQ come from the germline V gene. The CDR3 runs 13 residues. CDR3 DNA sequence: TGCGCCAGCAGCCCCGGGGAAGGCTTTGGCTACACCTTC. Its protein product is CASSPGEGFGYTF.

This clonotype has just a few counts. The V and J genes are TRBV11-2 and TRBJ1-1; TRBD1 might be the D (6 bases). The CDR3 contains 19 residues. The V gene lost 5 bases and the J gene lost 5 bases, with 30 bases spanning the gap. Germline-derived CDR1 and CDR2 are SGHAT and FQNNGV. This CDR3 reads CASSARGQGFTRIRTEAFF. The CDR3 coding sequence is TGTGCCAGCAGCGCCCGGGGGCAGGGGTTCACAAGAATCAGGACTGAAGCTTTCTTT.

The V call is TRBV14, the J call TRBJ1-4; TRBD1 matches 8 bases. V dropped 0 bases and J dropped 8; count of bases not matched to a gene: 8. The CDR3 runs 16 residues. Germline values: CDR1 SGHDN, CDR2 FVKESK. In DNA, the CDR3 is TGTGCCAGCAGCCAAGATATCGGGACAGGATACGAAAAACTGTTTTTT. Its translation: CASSQDIGTGYEKLFF.

The chain carries TRBV20-1 and TRBJ2-5, with D perhaps matching TRBD2 (5 bases). Per germline, CDR1 DFQATT and CDR2 SNEGSKA (reference sequence). The germline V and J ends were trimmed by 2 bases and 11 bases, with 15 bases remaining between them. CDR3 length: 12 residues. The CDR3 bases are TGCAGTGCTAGATTTCCTCCTAGGGAGCAGTACTTC. This encodes CSARFPPREQYF.

A single count supports this clonotype. The genes are TRBV10-3 and TRBJ2-1, with 10 positions matching TRBD2. CDR1 ENHRY and CDR2 SYGVKD come from the germline V gene. V was pared by 4 bases and J by 0 bases, with 6 bases of the junction left unmatched. The CDR3 length is 17 residues. The CDR3 sequence: CAISGLAGPSSYNEQFF. The CDR3 bases are TGTGCCATCAGTGGACTAGCGGGTCCGAGCTCCTACAATGAGCAGTTCTTC.

The rearrangement links TRBV18 to TRBJ1-1, with D perhaps TRBD1 (5 bases). Germline V CDR1 and CDR2: KGHSH, LQKENI. V shed 1 base and J shed 5 bases, with 11 bases lying between them. The CDR3 contains 14 residues. The CDR3: CASSPQQGDTEAFF. CDR3 coding DNA: TGTGCCAGCTCACCACAGCAAGGGGATACTGAAGCTTTCTTT.

The chain has TRBV20-1 and TRBJ2-7, with 7 bases aligning to TRBD2. Germline V CDR1 and CDR2: DFQATT, SNEGSKA (reference sequence). The CDR3 spans 15 residues. V was pared by 0 bases and J by 5 bases, with 10 bases of the junction left unmatched. DNA for the CDR3: TGCAGTGCTAGAGATTGGGGGGGTTCATCTAACGAGCAGTACTTC. Its protein is CSARDWGGSSNEQYF.

The rearrangement uses TRBV27 and TRBJ2-4; the match to TRBD1 covers 9 bases. The CDR3 totals 17 residues. In germline, CDR1 is MNHEY, CDR2 SMNVEV (reference sequence). V shed 6 bases and J 13 bases; nucleotides not matched to a gene: 22. The CDR3 nucleotides read TGTGCCAGCAGCCCATATCCTCCGGACAGGGGAAGGAGGGAGCAGTACTTC. It translates to CASSPYPPDRGRREQYF.

The count of this clonotype is one. The chain uses TRBV27 and TRBJ2-4; 7 bases align to TRBD1. The junction had 11 bases not matched to a gene; V was cut back by 6 bases and J by 15 bases. Germline loops: CDR1 MNHEY, CDR2 SMNVEV (reference sequence). The CDR3 totals 12 residues. The CDR3 loop is CASSRTGYERYF. CDR3 nucleotides: TGTGCCAGCAGCCGGACAGGCTACGAGCGGTACTTC.

This clonotype was seen a handful of times. The chain couples TRBV5-1 to TRBJ2-4; TRBD1 matches at 8 bases. The tail of the sequence fits TRBJ2-7 better, so the J call may be wrong. Per germline, CDR1 SGHRS and CDR2 YFSETQ. This CDR3 has 15 residues. CDR3 in amino acids: CASSLLGQVAYEQYF. The CDR3 bases are TGCGCCAGCAGCCTTTTGGGACAGGTGGCTTACGAGCAGTACTTC.

This chain uses TRBV10-3 with TRBJ2-5, with 11 bases identical to TRBD2. This CDR3 contains 18 residues. Germline V gives CDR1 ENHRY, CDR2 SYGVKD. The J segment lost 11 bases and the V segment lost 3 bases, leaving 20 bases of the junction unmatched. The CDR3 DNA reads as TGTGCCATCAGTGACCCGACCCTGGTTAGCGGGAGGGCCTTTGAGCAGTACTTC. Its translation: CAISDPTLVSGRAFEQYF.